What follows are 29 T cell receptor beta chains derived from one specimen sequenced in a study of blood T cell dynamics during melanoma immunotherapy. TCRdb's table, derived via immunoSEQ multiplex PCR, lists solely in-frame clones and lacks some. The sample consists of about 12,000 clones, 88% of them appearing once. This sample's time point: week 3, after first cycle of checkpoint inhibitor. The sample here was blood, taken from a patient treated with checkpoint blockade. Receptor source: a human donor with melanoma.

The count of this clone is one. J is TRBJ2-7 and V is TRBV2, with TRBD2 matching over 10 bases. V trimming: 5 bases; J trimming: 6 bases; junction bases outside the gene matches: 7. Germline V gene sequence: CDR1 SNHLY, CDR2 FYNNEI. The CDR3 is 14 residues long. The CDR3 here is CASSLGTSVGEQYF. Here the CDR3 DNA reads TGTGCCAGCAGTCTCGGGACTAGCGTCGGCGAGCAGTACTTC.

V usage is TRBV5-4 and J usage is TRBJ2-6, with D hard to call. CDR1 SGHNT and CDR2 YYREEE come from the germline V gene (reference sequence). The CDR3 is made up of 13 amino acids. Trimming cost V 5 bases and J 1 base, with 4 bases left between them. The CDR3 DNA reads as TGTGCCAGCAGTAAATCTGGGGCCAACGTCCTGACTTTC. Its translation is CASSKSGANVLTF.

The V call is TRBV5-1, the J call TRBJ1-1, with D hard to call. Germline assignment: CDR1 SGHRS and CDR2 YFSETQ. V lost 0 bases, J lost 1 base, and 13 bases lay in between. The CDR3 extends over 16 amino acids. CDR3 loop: CASSLEMEVGNTEAFF. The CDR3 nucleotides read TGCGCCAGCAGCTTGGAAATGGAAGTTGGGAACACTGAAGCTTTCTTT.

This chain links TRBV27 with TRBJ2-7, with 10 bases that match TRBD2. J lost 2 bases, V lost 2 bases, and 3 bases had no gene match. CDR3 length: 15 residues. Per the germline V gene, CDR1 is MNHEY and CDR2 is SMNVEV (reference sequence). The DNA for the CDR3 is TGTGCCAGCAGTTTAAGAACTAGCGGGGCCTACGAGCAGTACTTC. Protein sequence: CASSLRTSGAYEQYF.

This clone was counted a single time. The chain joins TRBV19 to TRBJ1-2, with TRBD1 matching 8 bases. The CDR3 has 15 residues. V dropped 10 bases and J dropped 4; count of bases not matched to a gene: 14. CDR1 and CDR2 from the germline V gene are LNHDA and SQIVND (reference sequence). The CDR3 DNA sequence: TGTGCCACTTCGCTGAGGGACAGGAGGAGCTATGGCTACACCTTC. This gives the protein CATSLRDRRSYGYTF.

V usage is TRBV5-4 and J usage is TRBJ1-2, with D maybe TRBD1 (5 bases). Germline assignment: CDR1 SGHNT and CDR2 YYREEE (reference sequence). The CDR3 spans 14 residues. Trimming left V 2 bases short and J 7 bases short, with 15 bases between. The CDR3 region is CASSLGASTGGYTF. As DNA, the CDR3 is TGTGCCAGCAGCTTAGGGGCCTCCACGGGTGGCTACACCTTC.

The CDR3 here is CASIKGSSSYNEQFF. CDR3 sequence (DNA): TGTGCCAGCATCAAGGGGAGTAGCTCCTACAATGAGCAGTTCTTC. V is TRBV5-8 and J is TRBJ2-1; D is possibly TRBD1 or TRBD2 (5 bases each). Trimming shortened V by 6 bases and J by 0 bases, and 13 bases separated the two germline ends. Germline assignment: CDR1 SGHTS and CDR2 YDEGEE. The CDR3 consists of 15 residues.

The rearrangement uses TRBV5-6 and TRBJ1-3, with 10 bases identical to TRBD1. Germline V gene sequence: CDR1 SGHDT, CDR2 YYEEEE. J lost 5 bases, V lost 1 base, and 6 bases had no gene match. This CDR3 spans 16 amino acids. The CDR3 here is CASSLTTGGWRNTIYF. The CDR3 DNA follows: TGTGCCAGCAGCTTGACGACAGGGGGCTGGAGAAACACCATATATTTT. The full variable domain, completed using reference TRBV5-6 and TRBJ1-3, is DAGVTQSPTHLIKTRGQQVTLRCSPKSGHDTVSWYQQALGQGPQFIFQYYEEEERQRGNFPDRFSGHQFPNYSSELNVNALLLGDSALYLCASSLTTGGWRNTIYFGEGSWLTVV.

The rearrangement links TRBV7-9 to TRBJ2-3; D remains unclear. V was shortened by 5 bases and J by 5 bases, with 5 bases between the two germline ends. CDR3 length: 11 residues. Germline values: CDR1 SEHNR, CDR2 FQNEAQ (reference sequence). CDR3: CASSLEDTQYF. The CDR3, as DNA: TGTGCCAGCAGCCTAGAAGATACGCAGTATTTT.

CDR3 residues: CASRPQRGPLNEQFF. Written as DNA, the CDR3 is TGTGCCAGCAGACCTCAGCGGGGCCCCCTCAATGAGCAGTTCTTC. The chain has TRBV11-2 and TRBJ2-1; 7 bases align to TRBD2. With 6 bases clipped from V and 6 bases from J, the junction kept 11 bases outside the gene matches. Germline V gene sequence: CDR1 SGHAT, CDR2 FQNNGV. CDR3 size: 15 residues.

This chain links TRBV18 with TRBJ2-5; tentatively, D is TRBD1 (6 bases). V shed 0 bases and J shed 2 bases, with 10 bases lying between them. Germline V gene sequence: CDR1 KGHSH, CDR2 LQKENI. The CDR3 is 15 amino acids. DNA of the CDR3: TGTGCCAGCTCACCACCGCTAGGACAGCAAGAGACCCAGTACTTC. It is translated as CASSPPLGQQETQYF.

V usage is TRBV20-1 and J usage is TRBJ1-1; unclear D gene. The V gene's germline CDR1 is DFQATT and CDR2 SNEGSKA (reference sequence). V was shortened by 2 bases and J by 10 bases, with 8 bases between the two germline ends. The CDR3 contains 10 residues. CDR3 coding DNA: TGCAGTGCTAGATACATCGGAGCTTTCTTT. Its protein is CSARYIGAFF.

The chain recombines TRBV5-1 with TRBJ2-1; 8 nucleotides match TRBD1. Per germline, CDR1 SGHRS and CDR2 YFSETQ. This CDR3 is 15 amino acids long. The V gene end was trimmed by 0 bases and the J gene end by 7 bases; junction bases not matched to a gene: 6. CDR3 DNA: TGCGCCAGCAGCTTGGATCAGGGGGCTCGTAATGAGCAGTTCTTC. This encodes CASSLDQGARNEQFF.

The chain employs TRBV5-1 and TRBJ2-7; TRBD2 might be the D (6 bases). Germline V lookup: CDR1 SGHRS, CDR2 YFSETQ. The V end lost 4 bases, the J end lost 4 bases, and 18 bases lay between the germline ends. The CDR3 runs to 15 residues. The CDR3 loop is CASSLGYGEEYEQYF. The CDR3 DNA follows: TGCGCCAGCAGCCTAGGGTACGGGGAGGAGTACGAGCAGTACTTC.

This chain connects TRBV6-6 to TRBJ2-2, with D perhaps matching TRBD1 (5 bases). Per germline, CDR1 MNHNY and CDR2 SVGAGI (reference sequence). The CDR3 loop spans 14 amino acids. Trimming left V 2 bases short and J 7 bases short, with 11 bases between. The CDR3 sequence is CASSYISRDGELFF. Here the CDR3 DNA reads TGTGCCAGCAGTTACATCTCCAGGGACGGGGAGCTGTTTTTT.

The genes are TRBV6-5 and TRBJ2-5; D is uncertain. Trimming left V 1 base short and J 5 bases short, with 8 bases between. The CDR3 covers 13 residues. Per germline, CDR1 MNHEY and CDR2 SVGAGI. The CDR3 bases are TGTGCCAGCAGTTACTACAGTGGGGAGACCCAGTACTTC. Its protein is CASSYYSGETQYF.

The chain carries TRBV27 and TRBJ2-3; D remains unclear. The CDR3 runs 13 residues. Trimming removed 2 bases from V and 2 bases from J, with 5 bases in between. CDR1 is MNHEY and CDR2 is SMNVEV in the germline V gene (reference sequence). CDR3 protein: CASSLGATDTQYF. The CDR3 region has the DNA TGTGCCAGCAGTTTAGGAGCCACAGATACGCAGTATTTT.

The CDR3 region has the DNA TGTGCTAGTGGTTTTGGCTCCTTGGGCGCTAACTATGGCTACACCTTC. Amino acids: CASGFGSLGANYGYTF. V gene TRBV12-5 combines with J gene TRBJ1-2; no clear D. Germline CDR1 is LGHNT and CDR2 is FRNRAP. The V end lost 3 bases, the J end lost 0 bases, and 14 bases lay between the germline ends. CDR3 length: 16 amino acids.

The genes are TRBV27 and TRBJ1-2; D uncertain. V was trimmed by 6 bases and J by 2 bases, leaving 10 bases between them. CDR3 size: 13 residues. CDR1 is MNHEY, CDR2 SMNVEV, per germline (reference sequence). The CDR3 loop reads CASSPIGNYGYTF. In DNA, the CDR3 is TGTGCCAGCAGCCCTATCGGGAACTATGGCTACACCTTC.

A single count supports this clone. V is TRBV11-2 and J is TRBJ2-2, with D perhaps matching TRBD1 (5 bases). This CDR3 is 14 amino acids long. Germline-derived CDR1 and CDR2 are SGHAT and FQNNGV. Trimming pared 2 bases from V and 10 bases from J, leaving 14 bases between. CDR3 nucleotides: TGTGCCAGCAGCTTAAGGAATGGGGCCCTGGAGCTGTTTTTT. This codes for CASSLRNGALELFF.

The CDR3 nucleotides read TGTGCCAGCAGCTTCCCGGGACGAGGGCAGCCCCAGCATTTT. It is translated as CASSFPGRGQPQHF. The chain combines TRBV7-9 with TRBJ1-5; weak D call: TRBD1 (5 bases). This CDR3 contains 14 residues. Trimming stripped 3 bases from V and 7 bases from J, with 13 bases between. Germline V gives CDR1 SEHNR, CDR2 FQNEAQ (reference sequence).

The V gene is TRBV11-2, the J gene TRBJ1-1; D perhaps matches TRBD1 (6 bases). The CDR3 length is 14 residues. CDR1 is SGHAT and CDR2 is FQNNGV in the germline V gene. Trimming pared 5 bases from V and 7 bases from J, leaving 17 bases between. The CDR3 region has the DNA TGTGCCAGCAGCCCCCGGGGGGGCTCCGGTGAAGCTTTCTTT. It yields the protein CASSPRGGSGEAFF.

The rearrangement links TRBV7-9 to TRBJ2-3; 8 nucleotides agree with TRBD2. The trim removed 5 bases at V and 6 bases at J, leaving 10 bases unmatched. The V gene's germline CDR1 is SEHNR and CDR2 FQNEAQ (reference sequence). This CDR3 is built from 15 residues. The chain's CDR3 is CASSPGGGRVDTQYF. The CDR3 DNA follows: TGTGCCAGCAGCCCCGGGGGGGGGCGCGTTGATACGCAGTATTTT. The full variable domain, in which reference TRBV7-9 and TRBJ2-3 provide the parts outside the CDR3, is DTGVSQNPRHKITKRGQNVTFRCDPISEHNRLYWYRQTLGQGPEFLTYFQNEAQLEKSRLLSDRFSAERPKGSFSTLEIQRTEQGDSAMYLCASSPGGGRVDTQYFGPGTRLTVL.

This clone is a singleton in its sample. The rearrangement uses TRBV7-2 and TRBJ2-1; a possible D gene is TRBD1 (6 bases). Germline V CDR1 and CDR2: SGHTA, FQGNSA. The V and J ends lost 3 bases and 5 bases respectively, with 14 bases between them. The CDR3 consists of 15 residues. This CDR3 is CASSFRAGVNNEQFF. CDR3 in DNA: TGTGCCAGCAGCTTTCGGGCAGGGGTAAACAATGAGCAGTTCTTC.

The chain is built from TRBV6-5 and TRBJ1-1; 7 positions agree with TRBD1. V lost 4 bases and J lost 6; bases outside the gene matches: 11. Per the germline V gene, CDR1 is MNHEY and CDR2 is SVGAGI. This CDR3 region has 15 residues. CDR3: CASSLGWAGGAEAFF. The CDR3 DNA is TGTGCCAGCAGTTTAGGGTGGGCAGGGGGTGCTGAAGCTTTCTTT.

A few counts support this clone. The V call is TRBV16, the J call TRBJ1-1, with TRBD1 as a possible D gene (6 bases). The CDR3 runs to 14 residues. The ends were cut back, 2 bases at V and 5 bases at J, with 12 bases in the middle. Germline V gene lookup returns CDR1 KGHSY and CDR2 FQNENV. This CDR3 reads CASSQTGSGTEAFF. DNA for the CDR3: TGTGCCAGCAGCCAAACAGGGTCCGGAACTGAAGCTTTCTTT.

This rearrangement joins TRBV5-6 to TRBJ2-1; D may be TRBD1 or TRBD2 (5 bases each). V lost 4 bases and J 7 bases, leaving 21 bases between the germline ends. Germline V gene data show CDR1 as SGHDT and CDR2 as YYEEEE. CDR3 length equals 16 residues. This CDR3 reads CASSPGPGTFSNEQFF. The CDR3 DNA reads TGTGCCAGCAGCCCGGGTCCCGGGACGTTTTCGAATGAGCAGTTCTTC.

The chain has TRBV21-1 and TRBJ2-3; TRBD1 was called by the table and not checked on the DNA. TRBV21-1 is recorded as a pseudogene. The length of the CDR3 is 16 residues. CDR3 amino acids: CASSTRPGQLTDTQYF. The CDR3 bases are TGTGCCAGCAGCACCCGGCCGGGACAGCTAACAGATACGCAGTATTTT.

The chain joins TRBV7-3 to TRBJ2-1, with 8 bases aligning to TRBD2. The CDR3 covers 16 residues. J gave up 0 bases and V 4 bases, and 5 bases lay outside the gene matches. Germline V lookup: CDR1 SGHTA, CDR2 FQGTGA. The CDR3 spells CASSSQAGVSYNEQFF. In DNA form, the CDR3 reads TGTGCCAGCAGCTCTCAAGCGGGGGTCTCCTACAATGAGCAGTTCTTC.